This TCR beta chain was sequenced during a study of blood T cell dynamics during melanoma immunotherapy (dated by TCRdb to 2018 to 2021). Turning to the overall study: The patients had metastatic melanoma and were given first-line pembrolizumab or nivolumab plus ipilimumab as standard of care in the United Kingdom. To find early correlates of response, peripheral T cell receptor repertoires were profiled in metastatic melanoma patients before and after one cycle of checkpoint inhibitor therapy. Consecutive patients formed a training cohort, and a further independent group of patients from the same centre was pooled into an external validation set.

Comments on this clone: What this receptor recognizes is not known. No clone much larger than this one lies a single base away; base qualities are absent.

V is clipped by 4 bases and J by 4 bases, and the sequence between their germline boundaries is 15 bases long. There are 15 amino acids in the CDR3, from cysteine to phenylalanine inclusive. CDR3 DNA only is kept here, 45 bases in frame from base 1. Via the germline V gene (reference sequence), CDR1 is LNHDA and CDR2 SQIVND. The paper's findings and limits, for the study overall: Whether the T cell clones driving repertoire changes were melanoma-specific or reflected general immune activation could not be determined in the study. The relatively small sample size was acknowledged as a potential limitation on generalization of the results. A bifurcated reorganization of the PBMC repertoire at W3, with increased clonality or increased diversity, was observed in patients who later achieved disease control, unlike in progressors.

Every bulk PBMC sample was loaded with the same fixed amount of around 330 ng of DNA. TCR beta CDR3 sequences were amplified from genomic DNA with the immunoSEQ TCRb Assay kit following manufacturer instructions. The KAPA Library Quantification Kit for Illumina platforms was used to quantify pooled libraries by qPCR. Sequencing of the pooled libraries was done on an Illumina NextSeq 500, with clustering at 0.6-1.1 pM. The study's own analysis went as follows. Analysis of the TCR data relied on immunoSEQ ANALYZER and the R LymphoSeq package. A rearrangement efficiency score was calculated as productive divided by the sum of productive and non-productive CDR3 sequences. Clonality was assessed using the Gini coefficient and diversity using the Renyi index at alpha=1, with pairwise comparisons between timepoints within each patient. Clonal relatedness, based on an edit distance of 3, and repertoire similarity, based on the Bhattacharyya coefficient, were both computed in LymphoSeq. To classify response, a linear discriminant analysis based on week-3 changes in clonality and diversity was built with the R MASS and caret packages. Held by TCRdb, this immuneACCESS table contains in-frame sequences only and omits some clones. Under half of the omission traces to an unresolved V gene where checked; the cause of the rest is unknown. V and J calls and clone size are copied from that table; D and trimming were computed from the DNA. This sample lists about 15,000 clones; roughly 85% were detected once. The ten largest account for around 7.8% of the sample.

Interpreted using the paper, the time point label stands for: week 3, after first cycle of checkpoint inhibitor. Blood was sampled before treatment (T0) and at week 3 (W3), after the first cycle of checkpoint blockade. Except for a couple of patients with rapid clinical progression, response was assessed 12 weeks after the first infusion by RECIST 1.1; disease control meant complete response, partial response or stable disease. Patients were not eligible if they had prior systemic cancer treatment, concomitant immunosuppressant therapy or synchronous other active malignancies. To track both circulating cells and T cell turnover, TCR beta was sequenced from bulk PBMC as well as from plasma cell-free DNA. Lymphoprep and SepMate tubes were used to isolate PBMC from blood, and red cell lysis was then performed. QIAamp DNA Blood Mini kits were used to extract DNA from PBMC and sorted T cell subsets.

The TCR comes from a human donor with melanoma. The sample here was blood, taken from a patient treated with checkpoint blockade. The V gene is TRBV19 and the J gene is TRBJ2-3; a weak D assignment points to TRBD2 (6 bases agree). The sequence in DNA is TGTGCCAGTAGTACGGGGGACCCCGGGGCAGATACGCAGTATTTT. Its amino acids are CASSTGDPGADTQYF.